These 13 T cell receptor beta chains were all obtained from the same sample, sequenced in a study of shared clonotypes between healthy human individuals. TCRdb's copy holds only in-frame clones and misses some; the assay was immunoSEQ multiplex PCR. The sample has approximately 940,000 clones, approximately 80% seen once. Source material: memory CD4+ T cells sorted from blood. Subset given: CD45RA-negative fraction. These receptors all come from a man aged 18 to 35 in good health.

The gene calls are TRBV6-5 and TRBJ2-2, with 9 bases lining up with TRBD1. Germline CDR1 MNHEY, CDR2 SVGAGI. CDR3 length: 13 amino acids. V was clipped by 6 bases and J by 4 bases; unmatched bases: 0. The CDR3 DNA is TGTGCCAGCAGGACAGGGGGCACCGGGGAGCTGTTTTTT. Encoded protein: CASRTGGTGELFF.

The chain joins TRBV2 to TRBJ2-5; D uncertain. Trimming took 6 bases from V and 11 from J, leaving 16 bases between them. Germline CDR1 is SNHLY and CDR2 is FYNNEI. This CDR3 spans 12 amino acids. CDR3 region: CASSAGPSLQYF. The CDR3 nucleotides read TGTGCCAGCAGCGCCGGGCCCTCCCTACAGTACTTC.

The chain employs TRBV18 and TRBJ2-7; 9 bases line up with TRBD2. Trimming removed 3 bases from V and 5 bases from J; junction bases left unmatched: 8. Per the germline V gene, CDR1 is KGHSH and CDR2 is LQKENI. This CDR3 region has 15 residues. The CDR3 reads CASSPGASGINEQYF. The CDR3 nucleotides are TGTGCCAGCTCACCCGGCGCTAGCGGGATAAACGAGCAGTACTTC.

The gene calls are TRBV2 and TRBJ2-3; 8 positions match TRBD1. V lost 6 bases to trimming and J lost 2 bases; unmatched junction nucleotides: 4. The CDR3 is made up of 14 amino acids. Germline V gene data show CDR1 as SNHLY and CDR2 as FYNNEI. The CDR3 DNA is TGTGCCAGCAGGGGGACAGGTCCCACAGATACGCAGTATTTT. It codes for CASRGTGPTDTQYF.

The sample holds one count of this clone. A read error likely explains this, since a far larger clone differs by one base. Other DNA sequences in this specimen translate into the identical CDR3. This chain links TRBV5-4 with TRBJ2-3, with unresolved D. Germline CDR1 SGHNT, CDR2 YYREEE (reference sequence). The V and J ends lost 3 bases and 0 bases respectively, with 2 bases between them. The CDR3 has 12 residues. The CDR3 loop is CASSSSTDTQYF. The CDR3 DNA is TGTGCCAGCAGCTCCAGCACAGATACGCAGTATTTT.

J is TRBJ1-2 and V is TRBV28; D possibly corresponds to TRBD1 (5 bases). Germline CDR1 reads MDHEN; CDR2 reads SYDVKM. V was trimmed by 3 bases and J by 7 bases, leaving 9 bases between them. CDR3 size: 12 residues. CDR3 loop: CASSLGVPGYTF. The CDR3 bases are TGTGCCAGCAGTTTGGGGGTCCCTGGCTACACCTTC.

This chain connects TRBV5-4 to TRBJ2-2, with TRBD2 as a possible D gene (6 bases). The V gene's germline CDR1 is SGHNT and CDR2 YYREEE (reference sequence). V lost 0 bases and J lost 4, with 10 bases in between. The CDR3 sequence is 15 residues long. CDR3 amino acids: CASSLAGRSTGELFF. The CDR3 DNA is TGTGCCAGCAGCTTGGCAGGGAGGAGCACCGGGGAGCTGTTTTTT.

Turning to this clone: This same CDR3 is encoded by further DNA sequences in the sample. The V and J genes are TRBV18 and TRBJ2-7; D gene uncertain. Germline loops: CDR1 KGHSH, CDR2 LQKENI. Trimming left V 0 bases short and J 4 bases short, with 7 bases between. CDR3 length: 13 amino acids. The CDR3 region is CASSPPSSYEQYF. For the CDR3, the DNA is TGTGCCAGCTCACCACCTTCCAGTTACGAGCAGTACTTC. The full variable domain, its missing parts supplied by reference TRBV18 and TRBJ2-7, is NAGVMQNPRHLVRRRGQEARLRCSPMKGHSHVYWYRQLPEEGLKFMVYLQKENIIDESGMPKERFSAEFPKEGPSILRIQQVVRGDSAAYFCASSPPSSYEQYFGPGTRLTVT.

For this clone: The same CDR3 arises from other DNA sequences in this sample as well. The rearrangement joins TRBV25-1 to TRBJ2-1; TRBD1 matches at 9 bases. The germline CDR1 and CDR2 sequences are MGHDK and SYGVNS. The CDR3 runs 14 residues. The V and J ends lost 3 bases and 6 bases, in that order; junction bases with no gene match: 3. The CDR3 loop is CASSDPGQGNEQFF. The CDR3 coding sequence is TGTGCCAGCAGTGACCCGGGACAGGGCAATGAGCAGTTCTTC.

V is TRBV30 and J is TRBJ1-6; D gene ambiguous. CDR3 size: 15 residues. V was cut by 2 bases and J by 6 bases, with 14 bases left in between. Looked up from germline, CDR1 is GTSNPN and CDR2 is SVGIG (reference sequence). In DNA, the CDR3 is TGTGCCTGGAGTTTGCCGGGAATGGTTAATTCACCCCTCCACTTT. Its translation: CAWSLPGMVNSPLHF.

This chain connects TRBV5-1 to TRBJ2-2; 8 positions match TRBD1. Per the germline V gene, CDR1 is SGHRS and CDR2 is YFSETQ. There are 16 residues in the CDR3. Trimming at V came to 4 bases and at J to 3 bases, leaving 8 bases not matched to a gene. CDR3 region: CASSEGTGSYTGELFF. DNA for the CDR3: TGCGCCAGCAGCGAAGGGACAGGCTCTTACACCGGGGAGCTGTTTTTT.

V is TRBV30 and J is TRBJ2-3; no definite D call. The ends were cut back, 5 bases at V and 0 bases at J, with 15 bases in the middle. The CDR3 has 15 amino acids. Germline-derived CDR1 and CDR2 are GTSNPN and SVGIG (reference sequence). The CDR3 sequence is CAWRVGGASTDTQYF. In DNA form, the CDR3 reads TGTGCCTGGCGGGTGGGCGGTGCTAGCACAGATACGCAGTATTTT.

The CDR3 DNA is TGTGCCATCAGCGACAGGGGGCGGGAGGACACCATATATTTT. It translates to CAISDRGREDTIYF. The chain combines TRBV10-3 with TRBJ1-3; 10 nucleotides line up with TRBD1. CDR1 and CDR2 from the germline V gene are ENHRY and SYGVKD. This CDR3 contains 14 residues. Germline trimming cut 6 bases from V and 8 bases from J; bases unmatched to any gene: 7.